These 8 T cell receptor beta chains were all obtained from the same sample, sequenced in a study of OX40 agonist ivuxolimab in advanced cancers. Generated by immunoSEQ multiplex PCR, the TCRdb table keeps only in-frame clones and is missing some. The data hold approximately 61,000 clones, with 70% to 90% observed a single time. This sample comprised CD4+ or CD8+ T cells sorted from blood, obtained in a trial of the OX40 agonist ivuxolimab. The receptors originated from an adult with an advanced solid tumor such as melanoma, head and neck, liver or kidney cancer.

This chain joins TRBV7-2 and TRBJ2-7, with D uncertain. Trimming shortened V by 2 bases and J by 1 base, and 9 bases separated the two germline ends. Germline loops: CDR1 SGHTA, CDR2 FQGNSA. CDR3 length equals 14 residues. CDR3 sequence (DNA): TGTGCCAGCAGCTTAACGGGCAGTTCCTACGAGCAGTACTTC. This codes for CASSLTGSSYEQYF.

This clone was seen a single time. The rearrangement links TRBV9 to TRBJ1-1; tentative D call: TRBD1 (5 bases). The CDR3 has 15 residues. The germline CDR1 and CDR2 sequences are SGDLS and YYNGEE. With 0 bases removed from V and 2 bases from J, the gap between germline ends came to 11 bases. As DNA, the CDR3 is TGTGCCAGCAGCGTAGATGGCAGGGCAAACACTGAAGCTTTCTTT. Amino acids: CASSVDGRANTEAFF. The complete variable domain, with remaining parts taken from reference TRBV9 and TRBJ1-1, reads DSGVTQTPKHLITATGQRVTLRCSPRSGDLSVYWYQQSLDQGLQFLIQYYNGEERAKGNILERFSAQQFPDLHSELNLSSLELGDSALYFCASSVDGRANTEAFFGQGTRLTVV.

The chain is built from TRBV7-2 and TRBJ1-2, with a weak D call TRBD1 (5 bases). Germline lookup yields CDR1 SGHTA and CDR2 FQGNSA. Trimming removed 1 base from V and 0 bases from J, with 9 bases in between. CDR3 length equals 15 residues. CDR3: CASSLVDRPNYGYTF. Written as DNA, the CDR3 is TGTGCCAGCAGCTTAGTAGACAGACCTAACTATGGCTACACCTTC.

This chain joins TRBV28 and TRBJ2-6, with unresolved D. CDR3 length: 17 residues. The germline V and J ends were trimmed by 3 bases and 1 base, with 13 bases remaining between them. The V gene's germline CDR1 is MDHEN and CDR2 SYDVKM. This chain's CDR3 is CASSFWAYSSGANVLTF. CDR3 bases: TGTGCCAGCAGTTTTTGGGCCTATTCTTCTGGGGCCAACGTCCTGACTTTC.

The rearrangement links TRBV7-2 to TRBJ1-5; no definite D call. Germline values: CDR1 SGHTA, CDR2 FQGNSA. Trimming left V 4 bases short and J 4 bases short, with 8 bases between. The CDR3 runs to 13 residues. This CDR3 is CASSSHTNQPQHF. CDR3 bases: TGTGCCAGCAGCTCCCACACGAATCAGCCCCAGCATTTT.

This clone was counted a single time. The chain recombines TRBV5-8 with TRBJ2-5; no definite D call. Germline V gene data show CDR1 as SGHTS and CDR2 as YDEGEE. The germline V and J ends were trimmed by 6 bases and 2 bases, with 8 bases remaining between them. This CDR3 region has 12 residues. CDR3 sequence: CASTQWQETQYF. In DNA form, the CDR3 reads TGTGCCAGCACACAGTGGCAAGAGACCCAGTACTTC. The complete variable domain, with remaining parts taken from reference TRBV5-8 and TRBJ2-5, reads EAGVTQSPTHLIKTRGQQATLRCSPISGHTSVYWYQQALGLGLQFLLWYDEGEERNRGNFPPRFSGRQFPNYSSELNVNALELEDSALYLCASTQWQETQYFGPGTRLLVL.

This clone is classed as medium-sized. The identical CDR3 is also encoded by other nucleotide sequences in the sample. The V gene is TRBV19, the J gene TRBJ1-6, with 10 bases that match TRBD1. V trimming: 6 bases; J trimming: 13 bases; junction bases outside the gene matches: 6. This CDR3 is built from 13 residues. Germline CDR1 LNHDA, CDR2 SQIVND (reference sequence). As DNA, the CDR3 is TGTGCCAGTAGGCCGGGACAGGGGTCCCCCCTCCACTTT. It translates to CASRPGQGSPLHF.

Notes on this clone: Within the sample, other DNA sequences also encode this same CDR3. The chain is built from TRBV7-2 and TRBJ2-3; the D call may be TRBD1 or TRBD2 (6 bases each). The CDR3 loop spans 14 amino acids. Trimming took off 2 bases at V and 6 bases at J, with 12 bases between the two ends. Germline V CDR1 and CDR2: SGHTA, FQGNSA. Here the CDR3 reads CASSLLGGADTQYF. The CDR3 nucleotides read TGTGCCAGCAGCTTATTGGGGGGCGCGGATACGCAGTATTTT.